Here is one T cell receptor beta chain with its context. The sample comes from a study of blood T cell repertoires in COVID-19. Study-level information: T cells, B-cell-depleted T cells, or PBMCs provided the cDNA or gDNA that served as material.

CDR1 is SGHDT and CDR2 is YYEEEE in the germline V gene. The V gene end was trimmed by 2 bases and the J gene end by 10 bases; junction bases not matched to a gene: 5. The CDR3 totals 15 residues. The data were produced by immunoSEQ multiplex PCR, yet TCRdb's version contains in-frame clones alone and is incomplete. The sample records some 460,000 clones, 85% to 90% being singletons. The rearrangement joins TRBV5-6 to TRBJ1-6; 11 bases align to TRBD1. The receptor comes from a woman in her twenties or thirties with acute or convalescent COVID-19. Sequenced sample: peripheral blood. The CDR3, as DNA: TGTGCCAGCAGCTTTCTGGGACAGGGGGTCTCACCCCTCCACTTT. Protein: CASSFLGQGVSPLHF.